This T cell receptor (beta chain) stems from a study of shared clonotypes between healthy human individuals. The CDR3 runs 15 residues. Trimming took 1 base from V and 5 from J; bases not matched to a gene: 3. CDR1 is SGHNT, CDR2 YENEEA, per germline. Clones were sequenced by immunoSEQ multiplex PCR, and TCRdb holds only the in-frame ones, with some missing. The sample carries around 200,000 clones, roughly 70% recorded once. This chain connects TRBV11-3 to TRBJ2-1; 9 bases are shared with TRBD2. This receptor was identified in a man aged 30-40 years in good health. Source material: memory CD4+ T cells sorted from blood. Subset denoted: CD45RA-negative fraction. The CDR3 here is CASSLGTSVDNEQFF. CDR3 DNA: TGTGCCAGCAGCTTAGGGACTAGCGTAGACAATGAGCAGTTCTTC.